The source of this TCR beta chain is a study of beta chain features in type 1 diabetes. Overall study: Healthy donors resembled patients in age, gender and cell yields.

Investigators reverse transcribed all isolated RNA, so they sequenced expressed TCRB transcripts. The repertoire was sequenced with immunoSEQ multiplex PCR; TCRdb's copy has only in-frame clones and lacks some. The repertoire holds about 900,000 clones, with under 20% as singletons. The study, taken as a whole, reports: VDJ junctions in type 1 diabetes patients carried more deletions and fewer insertions.

With respect to this clone: Its specificity is unknown.

Germline values: CDR1 LNHNV, CDR2 YYDKDF (reference sequence). J was trimmed by 7 bases and V by 4 bases; bases with no gene match: 5. This CDR3 is 13 amino acids long. The sequence came from a woman aged 18-29 years in good health. The J gene is TRBJ1-2, the V gene TRBV15, with 8 bases lining up with TRBD1. Sequencing input: naive CD4+ T cells from blood. CDR3 nucleotide sequence: TGTGCCACCAGCACGACAGGGGTGAGTGGCTACACCTTC. Amino acid sequence: CATSTTGVSGYTF.